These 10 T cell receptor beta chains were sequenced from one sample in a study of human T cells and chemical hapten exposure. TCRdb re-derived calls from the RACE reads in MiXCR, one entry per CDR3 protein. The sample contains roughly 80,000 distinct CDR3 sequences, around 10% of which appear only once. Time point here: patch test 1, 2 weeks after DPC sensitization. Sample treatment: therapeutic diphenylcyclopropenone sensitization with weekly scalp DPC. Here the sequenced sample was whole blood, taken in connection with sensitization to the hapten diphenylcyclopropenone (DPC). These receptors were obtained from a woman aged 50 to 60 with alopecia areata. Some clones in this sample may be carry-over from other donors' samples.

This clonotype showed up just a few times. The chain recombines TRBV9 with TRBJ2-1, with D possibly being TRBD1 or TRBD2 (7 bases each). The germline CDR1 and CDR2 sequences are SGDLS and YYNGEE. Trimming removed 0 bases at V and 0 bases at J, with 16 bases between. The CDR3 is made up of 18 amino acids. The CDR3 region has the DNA TGTGCCAGCAGCGTAGGGGGAGGGGGCCTTCCCTCCTACAATGAGCAGTTCTTC. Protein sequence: CASSVGGGGLPSYNEQFF.

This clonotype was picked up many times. CDR3 protein: CASSRRQGVSYNEQFF. The CDR3 region has the DNA TGTGCCAGTAGTCGGAGACAGGGTGTTTCCTACAATGAGCAGTTCTTC. The V call is TRBV19, the J call TRBJ2-1, with 7 bases aligning to TRBD1. J gave up 1 base and V 5 bases, and 8 bases lay outside the gene matches. The germline gives CDR1 LNHDA, CDR2 SQIVND (reference sequence). The CDR3 runs to 16 residues.

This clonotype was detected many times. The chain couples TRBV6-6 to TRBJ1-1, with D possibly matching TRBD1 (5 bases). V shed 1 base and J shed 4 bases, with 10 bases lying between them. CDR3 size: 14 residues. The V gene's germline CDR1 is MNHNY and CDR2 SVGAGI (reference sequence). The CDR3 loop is CASSYYQGRTEAFF. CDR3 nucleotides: TGTGCCAGCAGTTACTATCAGGGACGCACTGAAGCTTTCTTT.

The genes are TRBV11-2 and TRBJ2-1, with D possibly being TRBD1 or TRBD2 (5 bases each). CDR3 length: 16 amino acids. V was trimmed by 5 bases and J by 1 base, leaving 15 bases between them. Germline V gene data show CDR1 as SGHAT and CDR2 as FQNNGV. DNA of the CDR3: TGTGCCAGCAGCCACTGGGACGGATTTTCCTACAATGAGCAGTTCTTC. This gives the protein CASSHWDGFSYNEQFF.

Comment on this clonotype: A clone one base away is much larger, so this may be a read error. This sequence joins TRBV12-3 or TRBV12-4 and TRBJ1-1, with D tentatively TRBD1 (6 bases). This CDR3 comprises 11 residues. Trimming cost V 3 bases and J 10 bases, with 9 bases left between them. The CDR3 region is CASSLGAGAFF. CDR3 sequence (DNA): TGTGCCAGCAGTTTGGGGGCTGGAGCTTTCTTT.

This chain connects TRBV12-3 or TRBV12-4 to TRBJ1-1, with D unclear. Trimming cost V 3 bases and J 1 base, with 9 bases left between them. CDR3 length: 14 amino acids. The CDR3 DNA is TGTGCCAGCAGTTTGGGCAGATCGAACACTGAAGCTTTCTTT. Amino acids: CASSLGRSNTEAFF.

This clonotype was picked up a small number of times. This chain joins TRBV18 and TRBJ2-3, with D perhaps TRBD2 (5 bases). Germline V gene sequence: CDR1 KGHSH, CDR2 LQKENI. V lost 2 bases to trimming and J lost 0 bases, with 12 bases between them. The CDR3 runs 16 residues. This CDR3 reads CASSPSLAISTDTQYF. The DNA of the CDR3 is TGTGCCAGCTCACCATCCCTAGCCATTAGCACAGATACGCAGTATTTT.

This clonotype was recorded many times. CDR3 DNA: TGTGCCAGCAGCTTTAAAAAGGGGGCGACAGATACGCAGTATTTT. Protein sequence: CASSFKKGATDTQYF. This chain uses TRBV13 with TRBJ2-3; 7 bases agree with TRBD1. Trimming took 3 bases from V and 3 from J; bases not matched to a gene: 6. The CDR3 loop spans 15 amino acids. Germline V gene data show CDR1 as PRHDT and CDR2 as FYEKMQ (reference sequence).

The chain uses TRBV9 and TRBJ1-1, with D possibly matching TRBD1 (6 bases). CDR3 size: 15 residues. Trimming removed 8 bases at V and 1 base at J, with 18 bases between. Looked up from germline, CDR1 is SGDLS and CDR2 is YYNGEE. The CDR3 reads CASSPSDRWNTEAFF. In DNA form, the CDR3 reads TGTGCCAGTAGCCCCTCGGACAGATGGAACACTGAAGCTTTCTTT.

The CDR3 region has the DNA TGCAGTGCTAGAGTTCCGAGCTCTGGGGCCAACGTCCTGACTTTC. The encoded protein is CSARVPSSGANVLTF. V usage is TRBV20-1 and J usage is TRBJ2-6; D is undetermined. CDR1 and CDR2 (germline): DFQATT, SNEGSKA (reference sequence). The CDR3 is 15 amino acids. The V end lost 1 base, the J end lost 0 bases, and 7 bases lay between the germline ends.